These 27 T cell receptor beta chains originate from one sample sequenced in a study of technical replicates of blood from several donors. Data came from immunoSEQ multiplex PCR; TCRdb stores just in-frame clones and leaves some out. The profile shows tens of thousands of clones, 90% to 95% of them singletons. The specimen was T cells isolated from PBMCs. The receptors originated from a human donor in good health.

The chain links TRBV6-1 to TRBJ2-3, with D maybe TRBD1 (6 bases). Trimming pared 0 bases from V and 0 bases from J, leaving 10 bases between. The length of the CDR3 is 16 residues. Per germline, CDR1 MNHNS and CDR2 SASEGT. The CDR3 reads CASSEASQGSTDTQYF. In DNA, the CDR3 is TGTGCCAGCAGTGAAGCCTCTCAGGGGAGCACAGATACGCAGTATTTT.

A single count supports this clone. This chain uses TRBV5-6 with TRBJ1-4; D unresolved. Germline-derived CDR1 and CDR2 are SGHDT and YYEEEE. The ends were cut back, 4 bases at V and 11 bases at J, with 15 bases in the middle. CDR3 length equals 13 residues. The CDR3, as DNA: TGTGCCAGCAGCGCGTACATGAGCGTCAAACTGTTTTTT. Translating gives CASSAYMSVKLFF.

This clone was detected once. The chain combines TRBV2 with TRBJ1-2; D gene uncertain. The CDR3 spans 13 residues. V was shortened by 4 bases and J by 8 bases, with 14 bases between the two germline ends. Germline loops: CDR1 SNHLY, CDR2 FYNNEI. CDR3 coding DNA: TGTGCCAGCAGTGTATCCGGGAGTGGCGGCTACACCTTC. Its translation: CASSVSGSGGYTF.

The chain carries TRBV7-8 and TRBJ2-3; 12 bases fit TRBD2. The CDR3 has 16 amino acids. From germline, CDR1 is SGHVS and CDR2 FQNEAQ. J lost 6 bases, V lost 5 bases, and 9 bases had no gene match. The CDR3 loop is CASSGRLAGVADTQYF. CDR3 sequence (DNA): TGTGCCAGCAGCGGACGACTAGCGGGAGTGGCTGATACGCAGTATTTT.

This chain joins TRBV30 and TRBJ1-1, with D unclear. Germline CDR1 is GTSNPN and CDR2 is SVGIG (reference sequence). V dropped 2 bases and J dropped 6 bases, with 16 bases sitting between them. This CDR3 comprises 14 residues. The CDR3 nucleotides read TGTGCCTGGAGTTTGAGGCAGACTTCCCCTGAAGCTTTCTTT. Amino acids: CAWSLRQTSPEAFF.

This clone has only a few counts. The CDR3 DNA follows: TGTGCCAGCAGCCAGGGTAATAGCAATCAGCCCCAGCATTTT. Amino acids: CASSQGNSNQPQHF. The V call is TRBV9, the J call TRBJ1-5; possible D gene TRBD1, 5 bases. The V end was cut by 4 bases, the J end by 0 bases, with 8 bases between. The CDR3 extends over 14 amino acids. Germline CDR1 is SGDLS and CDR2 is YYNGEE.

The chain carries TRBV5-1 and TRBJ2-3, with 9 bases matching TRBD1. This CDR3 has 14 residues. CDR1 is SGHRS, CDR2 YFSETQ, per germline. Trimming at V came to 3 bases and at J to 4 bases, leaving 3 bases not matched to a gene. The CDR3, as DNA: TGCGCCAGCAGCTCGAGACAGGGGGCAGATACGCAGTATTTT. Translation: CASSSRQGADTQYF.

CDR3 coding DNA: TGTGCCAGCAGTCCCGGAGGGGGGGCTATCACTGAAGCTTTCTTT. This codes for CASSPGGGAITEAFF. The V and J genes are TRBV6-5 and TRBJ1-1; D perhaps matches TRBD1 (6 bases). The V gene's germline CDR1 is MNHEY and CDR2 SVGAGI. The CDR3 loop spans 15 amino acids. V was cut by 5 bases and J by 4 bases, with 17 bases left in between.

The chain has TRBV5-6 and TRBJ2-1, with 9 bases that match TRBD2. From germline, CDR1 is SGHDT and CDR2 YYEEEE. After removal of 2 bases from V and 6 bases from J, the junction contained 0 bases not matched to a gene. The CDR3 totals 13 residues. CDR3 region: CASSLAGGNEQFF. The CDR3 nucleotides are TGTGCCAGCAGCTTAGCGGGAGGCAATGAGCAGTTCTTC.

The rearrangement links TRBV9 to TRBJ2-7, with TRBD2 matching over 12 bases. Germline CDR1 is SGDLS and CDR2 is YYNGEE. Trimming at V came to 3 bases and at J to 6 bases, leaving 4 bases not matched to a gene. CDR3 size: 14 residues. The CDR3 spells CASSAGLAGREQYF. In nucleotides, the CDR3 is TGTGCCAGCAGCGCCGGACTAGCGGGACGCGAGCAGTACTTC.

The rearrangement uses TRBV9 and TRBJ2-3, with 8 bases that match TRBD2. This CDR3 is 19 amino acids long. Trimming cost V 4 bases and J 4 bases; bases outside gene matches: 20. The germline V gene has CDR1 SGDLS and CDR2 YYNGEE. This CDR3 is CASSRLRGVVREDPDTQYF. The CDR3 DNA is TGTGCCAGCAGCCGTCTACGGGGGGTGGTGCGGGAGGACCCAGATACGCAGTATTTT.

CDR3 sequence: CASSWGSRRDNEQFF. CDR3 sequence (DNA): TGTGCCAGCAGTTGGGGCTCCCGACGCGACAATGAGCAGTTCTTC. V usage is TRBV28 and J usage is TRBJ2-1; D possibly corresponds to TRBD1 (5 bases). The CDR3 loop spans 15 amino acids. Trimming pared 4 bases from V and 5 bases from J, leaving 15 bases between. Germline CDR1 reads MDHEN; CDR2 reads SYDVKM.

The chain carries TRBV19 and TRBJ2-1; 10 positions match TRBD2. Germline V gene sequence: CDR1 LNHDA, CDR2 SQIVND (reference sequence). V was pared by 3 bases and J by 9 bases, with 8 bases of the junction left unmatched. The CDR3 has 15 residues. In DNA, the CDR3 is TGTGCCAGTAGTATCTGGACTAGCGGTAGTGGTGAGCAGTTCTTC. This translates into CASSIWTSGSGEQFF. Full variable domain (rest looked up from reference TRBV19 and TRBJ2-1): DGGITQSPKYLFRKEGQNVTLSCEQNLNHDAMYWYRQDPGQGLRLIYYSQIVNDFQKGDIAEGYSVSREKKESFPLTVTSAQKNPTAFYLCASSIWTSGSGEQFFGPGTRLTVL.

V and J are TRBV5-1 and TRBJ2-2; weak D call: TRBD2 (6 bases). Trimming took 3 bases from V and 7 from J, leaving 22 bases between them. Per the germline V gene, CDR1 is SGHRS and CDR2 is YFSETQ. The CDR3 extends over 17 amino acids. CDR3 protein: CASSSRSSGLLSGELFF. The CDR3 nucleotides are TGCGCCAGCAGCTCTCGAAGCTCCGGACTACTGAGCGGGGAGCTGTTTTTT.

V is TRBV28 and J is TRBJ1-5, with D maybe TRBD1 (5 bases). The CDR3 length is 13 residues. Germline V gene lookup returns CDR1 MDHEN and CDR2 SYDVKM. V lost 7 bases, J lost 7 bases, and 14 bases lay in between. CDR3 loop: CASNDRRVQPQHF. CDR3 bases: TGTGCCAGCAATGACCGCAGGGTACAGCCCCAGCATTTT.

The chain combines TRBV7-9 with TRBJ2-1, with 9 bases aligning to TRBD2. Trimming took 4 bases from V and 0 from J; bases not matched to a gene: 4. The germline CDR1 and CDR2 sequences are SEHNR and FQNEAQ (reference sequence). The CDR3 sequence is 16 residues long. In DNA form, the CDR3 reads TGTGCCAGCAGCTCTACAGCGGGAGGCTCCTACAATGAGCAGTTCTTC. Protein: CASSSTAGGSYNEQFF.

The chain carries TRBV19 and TRBJ2-2, with 13 positions matching TRBD2. V dropped 7 bases and J dropped 0; count of bases not matched to a gene: 2. This CDR3 region has 16 residues. Per germline, CDR1 LNHDA and CDR2 SQIVND (reference sequence). The CDR3 sequence is CASKLAGGTNTGELFF. The DNA of the CDR3 is TGTGCCAGTAAACTAGCGGGAGGGACGAACACCGGGGAGCTGTTTTTT.

The chain employs TRBV7-8 and TRBJ1-3; D unresolved. CDR3 length: 17 amino acids. The V gene lost 1 base and the J gene lost 0 bases, with 13 bases spanning the gap. Germline V lookup: CDR1 SGHVS, CDR2 FQNEAQ. DNA of the CDR3: TGTGCCAGCAGCTTAGAGCGGCTTAGATTCTCTGGAAACACCATATATTTT. Translating it yields CASSLERLRFSGNTIYF.

CDR3 sequence reads: CASSDWASGESTDTQYF. CDR3 nucleotides: TGTGCCAGCAGTGACTGGGCTAGCGGGGAGAGCACAGATACGCAGTATTTT. This chain connects TRBV2 to TRBJ2-3, with TRBD2 matching 9 bases. The V gene's germline CDR1 is SNHLY and CDR2 FYNNEI. This CDR3 spans 17 amino acids. After removal of 3 bases from V and 0 bases from J, the junction contained 7 bases not matched to a gene.

This sequence joins TRBV7-8 and TRBJ2-7; TRBD2 aligns across 9 bases. The length of the CDR3 is 15 residues. The V gene's germline CDR1 is SGHVS and CDR2 FQNEAQ. V lost 7 bases and J lost 5; bases outside the gene matches: 12. The CDR3 sequence: CASTPAEREVNEQYF. For the CDR3, the DNA is TGTGCCAGCACCCCCGCGGAGCGGGAGGTTAACGAGCAGTACTTC.

The chain has TRBV15 and TRBJ1-5; D unclear. With 6 bases removed from V and 0 bases from J, the gap between germline ends came to 9 bases. Germline V CDR1 and CDR2: LNHNV, YYDKDF (reference sequence). The CDR3 runs 14 residues. CDR3 DNA: TGTGCCACCAGGGGAGGCGGTAGCAATCAGCCCCAGCATTTT. It specifies CATRGGGSNQPQHF.

The chain uses TRBV5-1 and TRBJ2-7; D may be TRBD2 (5 bases). CDR3 length: 15 residues. Germline lookup yields CDR1 SGHRS and CDR2 YFSETQ. Deletions cut 1 base from V and 0 bases from J, with 11 bases between. CDR3 DNA: TGCGCCAGCAGCTTGAATCGGGGTCCCTCCTACGAGCAGTACTTC. Translation gives CASSLNRGPSYEQYF.

The gene calls are TRBV10-3 and TRBJ2-1, with TRBD1 as a possible D gene (6 bases). The V end was cut by 3 bases, the J end by 9 bases, with 15 bases between. Looked up from germline, CDR1 is ENHRY and CDR2 is SYGVKD. CDR3 length: 14 amino acids. The CDR3 nucleotides are TGTGCCATCAGTGATGGGACGTCACAGGGTGAGCAGTTCTTC. It is translated as CAISDGTSQGEQFF.

CDR3 region: CAISLGTGGAGANVLTF. The CDR3, as DNA: TGTGCCATCAGTTTAGGGACAGGGGGCGCTGGGGCCAACGTCCTGACTTTC. V gene TRBV10-3 combines with J gene TRBJ2-6, with 12 positions matching TRBD1. The CDR3 is made up of 17 amino acids. Germline V CDR1 and CDR2: ENHRY, SYGVKD. Losses at the gene ends were 5 bases for V and 2 bases for J; bases not matched to a gene: 4.

V gene TRBV14 combines with J gene TRBJ1-5, with a weak D call TRBD1 (5 bases). In germline, CDR1 is SGHDN, CDR2 FVKESK. This CDR3 is built from 13 residues. V was pared by 4 bases and J by 5 bases, with 9 bases between. In DNA, the CDR3 is TGTGCCAGCAGCCTCTCGGGGGATCAGCCCCAGCATTTT. It specifies CASSLSGDQPQHF.

The rearrangement uses TRBV10-3 and TRBJ1-1; D may be TRBD1 (5 bases). V was shortened by 6 bases and J by 3 bases, with 20 bases between the two germline ends. The germline gives CDR1 ENHRY, CDR2 SYGVKD. The CDR3 runs 16 residues. CDR3 residues: CAISPYDRLGDTEAFF. The DNA of the CDR3 is TGTGCCATCAGCCCATACGACAGACTTGGGGACACTGAAGCTTTCTTT.

The chain joins TRBV6-6 to TRBJ2-7; D might be TRBD2 (6 bases). Trimming removed 7 bases at V and 3 bases at J, with 13 bases between. Germline V gene data show CDR1 as MNHNY and CDR2 as SVGAGI (reference sequence). CDR3 length: 13 amino acids. The CDR3 region has the DNA TGTGCCAGCACGAGGGGAGGATTCTACGAGCAGTACTTC. Translated: CASTRGGFYEQYF.